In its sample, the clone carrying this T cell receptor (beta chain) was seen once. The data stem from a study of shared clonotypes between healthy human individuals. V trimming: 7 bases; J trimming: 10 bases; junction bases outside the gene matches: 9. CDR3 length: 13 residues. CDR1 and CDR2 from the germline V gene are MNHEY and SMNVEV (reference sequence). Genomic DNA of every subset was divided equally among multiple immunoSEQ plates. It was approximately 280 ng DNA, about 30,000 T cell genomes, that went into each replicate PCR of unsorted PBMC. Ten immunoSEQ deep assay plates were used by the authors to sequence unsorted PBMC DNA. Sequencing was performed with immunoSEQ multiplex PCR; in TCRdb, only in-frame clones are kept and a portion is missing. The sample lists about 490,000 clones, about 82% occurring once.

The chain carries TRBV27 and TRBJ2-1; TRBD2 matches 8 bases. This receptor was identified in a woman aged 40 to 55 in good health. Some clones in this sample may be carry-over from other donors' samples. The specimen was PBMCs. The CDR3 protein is CASTGTSWGEQFF. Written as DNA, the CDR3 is TGTGCCAGCACCGGGACTAGTTGGGGCGAGCAGTTCTTC.